Shown below are 20 T cell receptor beta chains from a single sample sequenced in a study of T cell responses to AZD1222 COVID-19 vaccine. Assay used: immunoSEQ multiplex PCR; TCRdb lists only in-frame clones, some missing. The sample has 200,000 to 250,000 clones; about 92% are singletons. The specimen was peripheral blood, collected on day 0 of MenACWY control vaccination. The source of these receptors is an adult in good health.

The J gene is TRBJ1-1, the V gene TRBV7-8; no firm D call. The CDR3 is 11 amino acids. Germline V gives CDR1 SGHVS, CDR2 FQNEAQ. V lost 7 bases and J 11 bases, leaving 14 bases between the germline ends. In nucleotides, the CDR3 is TGTGCCAGCACCAACTTAGACGGGGCTTTCTTT. As protein: CASTNLDGAFF. The full variable domain, its missing parts supplied by reference TRBV7-8 and TRBJ1-1, is GAGVSQSPRYKVAKRGQDVALRCDPISGHVSLFWYQQALGQGPEFLTYFQNEAQLDKSGLPSDRFFAERPEGSVSTLKIQRTQQEDSAVYLCASTNLDGAFFGQGTRLTVV.

The V call is TRBV28, the J call TRBJ1-2; D remains unclear. Germline V gene data show CDR1 as MDHEN and CDR2 as SYDVKM. Deletions cut 5 bases from V and 4 bases from J, with 8 bases between. This CDR3 region has 12 residues. This CDR3 is CASSPDVYGYTF. CDR3 nucleotide sequence: TGTGCCAGCAGTCCGGACGTCTATGGCTACACCTTC.

The rearrangement joins TRBV6-5 to TRBJ1-4; D is uncertain. Trimming removed 8 bases from V and 6 bases from J, with 16 bases in between. The germline CDR1 and CDR2 sequences are MNHEY and SVGAGI. CDR3 length equals 14 residues. DNA for the CDR3: TGTGCCAGCGGACCCACTTTGTTTGATGAAAAACTGTTTTTT. Amino acid sequence: CASGPTLFDEKLFF.

V usage is TRBV28 and J usage is TRBJ2-1; D unresolved. This CDR3 has 13 amino acids. Germline V gene data show CDR1 as MDHEN and CDR2 as SYDVKM. V was cut by 2 bases and J by 12 bases, with 14 bases left in between. CDR3 amino acids: CASSLPGPNVQFF. Here the CDR3 DNA reads TGTGCCAGCAGTTTACCTGGTCCTAACGTGCAGTTCTTC.

The sample holds one count of this clone. The CDR3 region is CASSRQSGAQETQYF. The CDR3 DNA is TGTGCCAGCTCACGTCAATCGGGGGCCCAGGAGACCCAGTACTTC. The rearrangement links TRBV18 to TRBJ2-5, with D perhaps TRBD1 or TRBD2 (6 bases each). From germline, CDR1 is KGHSH and CDR2 LQKENI. Between the trimmed V and J ends, which lost 4 bases and 5 bases, there was a span of 17 bases. The CDR3 consists of 15 residues.

The DNA of the CDR3 is TGTGCCAGTAGTATTTTGGGAGGGCAGACTGAAGCTTTCTTT. As protein: CASSILGGQTEAFF. This chain connects TRBV19 to TRBJ1-1, with D unresolved. The CDR3 consists of 14 residues. CDR1 and CDR2 (germline): LNHDA, SQIVND (reference sequence). Trimming took 3 bases from V and 5 from J, leaving 13 bases between them.

The genes are TRBV6-5 and TRBJ2-7; 10 nucleotides align to TRBD1. Germline V gives CDR1 MNHEY, CDR2 SVGAGI. This CDR3 has 15 residues. V lost 2 bases to trimming and J lost 5 bases; unmatched junction nucleotides: 6. The CDR3 spells CASSYRDRGGDEQYF. The CDR3 coding sequence is TGTGCCAGCAGTTACCGGGACAGGGGTGGGGACGAGCAGTACTTC.

The chain has TRBV6-2 or TRBV6-3 and TRBJ2-2, with 10 positions matching TRBD1. The CDR3 sequence is 19 residues long. Germline V CDR1 and CDR2: MNHEY, SVGEGT. With 2 bases clipped from V and 0 bases from J, the junction kept 9 bases outside the gene matches. The DNA of the CDR3 is TGTGCCAGCAGTTACCCCCGGGACAGGGGCCTCGCGAACACCGGGGAGCTGTTTTTT. Translated, it gives CASSYPRDRGLANTGELFF.

The chain carries TRBV28 and TRBJ1-4; possibly TRBD1 for D (5 bases). Germline-derived CDR1 and CDR2 are MDHEN and SYDVKM. Trimming pared 6 bases from V and 8 bases from J, leaving 16 bases between. The CDR3 has 14 residues. The CDR3 loop is CASRRDSSVEKLFF. For the CDR3, the DNA is TGTGCCAGCAGACGAGACAGTTCGGTCGAAAAACTGTTTTTT.

This clone was detected only once. V is TRBV7-3 and J is TRBJ2-3; 12 bases map to TRBD2. CDR3 length: 17 amino acids. Unmatched junction bases numbered 6, after V lost 1 base and J lost 4 bases. CDR1 SGHTA and CDR2 FQGTGA come from the germline V gene. Here the CDR3 reads CASSLIGASGGADTQYF. Written as DNA, the CDR3 is TGTGCCAGCAGCTTAATTGGAGCTAGCGGGGGGGCAGATACGCAGTATTTT. The complete variable domain, with remaining parts taken from reference TRBV7-3 and TRBJ2-3, reads GAGVSQTPSNKVTEKGKYVELRCDPISGHTALYWYRQSLGQGPEFLIYFQGTGAADDSGLPNDRFFAVRPEGSVSTLKIQRTERGDSAVYLCASSLIGASGGADTQYFGPGTRLTVL.

The gene calls are TRBV6-4 and TRBJ1-4, with TRBD1 as a possible D gene (5 bases). The germline V gene encodes CDR1 MRHNA and CDR2 SNTAGT. CDR3 length equals 16 residues. V lost 7 bases and J 4 bases, leaving 19 bases between the germline ends. CDR3 in DNA: TGTGCCAGCAAAGCAGATGGAGGGGATGGTAATGAAAAACTGTTTTTT. It yields the protein CASKADGGDGNEKLFF.

Here the CDR3 reads CASSALNEQFF. The CDR3 DNA reads TGTGCCAGCAGCGCCCTAAATGAGCAGTTCTTC. The chain couples TRBV3-1 (or the pseudogene TRBV3-2) to TRBJ2-1; D not certain. V was clipped by 5 bases and J by 7 bases, with 6 bases between them. The germline V gene has CDR1 LGHDT and CDR2 YNNKEL (reference sequence). CDR3 length: 11 amino acids.

V and J are TRBV5-1 and TRBJ2-7; 7 bases align to TRBD1. Germline assignment: CDR1 SGHRS and CDR2 YFSETQ. After removal of 0 bases from V and 2 bases from J, the junction contained 5 bases not matched to a gene. The CDR3 length is 15 residues. CDR3 coding DNA: TGCGCCAGCAGCTTGGGGCAGGGGGTTACCTACGAGCAGTACTTC. Translating gives CASSLGQGVTYEQYF.

J is TRBJ1-2 and V is TRBV12-3 or TRBV12-4; D gene unclear. The CDR3 length is 12 residues. With 5 bases removed from V and 8 bases from J, the gap between germline ends came to 12 bases. The DNA for the CDR3 is TGTGCCAGCAGTACGTACTTGGGAGGCTACACCTTC. Its protein product is CASSTYLGGYTF.

The chain carries TRBV11-1 and TRBJ1-6, with D perhaps TRBD1 (5 bases). CDR3 length: 15 amino acids. Trimming shortened V by 1 base and J by 9 bases, and 13 bases separated the two germline ends. Germline V lookup: CDR1 SGHAT, CDR2 FQDESV (reference sequence). The CDR3: CASSLVGGLGSPLHF. In DNA form, the CDR3 reads TGTGCCAGCAGCTTAGTCGGGGGACTTGGTTCACCCCTCCACTTT. Complete variable domain (other parts from reference TRBV11-1 and TRBJ1-6): EAEVAQSPRYKITEKSQAVAFWCDPISGHATLYWYRQILGQGPELLVQFQDESVVDDSQLPKDRFSAERLKGVDSTLKIQPAELGDSAMYLCASSLVGGLGSPLHFGNGTRLTVT.

This chain joins TRBV30 and TRBJ1-6; 8 bases match TRBD1. Germline V lookup: CDR1 GTSNPN, CDR2 SVGIG (reference sequence). The V segment lost 2 bases and the J segment 1 base; nucleotides outside the gene matches: 4. The CDR3 length is 16 residues. CDR3 loop: CAWSNDRGSYNSPLHF. CDR3 bases: TGTGCCTGGAGTAACGACAGGGGATCCTATAATTCACCCCTCCACTTT.

This clone was seen a handful of times. The gene calls are TRBV6-5 and TRBJ1-2; D remains ambiguous. The V and J ends lost 4 bases and 4 bases respectively, with 10 bases between them. This CDR3 is 13 amino acids long. Germline V lookup: CDR1 MNHEY, CDR2 SVGAGI. The CDR3 loop is CASSFSEFYGYTF. In DNA, the CDR3 is TGTGCCAGCAGTTTCTCAGAGTTCTATGGCTACACCTTC.

The rearrangement uses TRBV6-6 and TRBJ1-5; D gene ambiguous. The V end lost 10 bases, the J end lost 3 bases, and 7 bases lay between the germline ends. This CDR3 comprises 11 residues. Germline V gene data show CDR1 as MNHNY and CDR2 as SVGAGI (reference sequence). The CDR3 coding sequence is TGTGCCACCGGGGTCAATCAGCCCCAGCATTTT. Translated, it gives CATGVNQPQHF.

The chain combines TRBV14 with TRBJ1-1; D is ambiguous. There are 12 residues in the CDR3. CDR1 is SGHDN and CDR2 is FVKESK in the germline V gene. Trimming cost V 1 base and J 7 bases, with 7 bases left between them. As DNA, the CDR3 is TGTGCCAGCAGCCAAGGGGGTATTGAAGCTTTCTTT. Translation gives CASSQGGIEAFF.

The genes are TRBV7-9 and TRBJ2-3; D unresolved. The ends were cut back, 8 bases at V and 2 bases at J, with 11 bases in the middle. CDR3 size: 13 residues. From germline, CDR1 is SEHNR and CDR2 FQNEAQ (reference sequence). In nucleotides, the CDR3 is TGTGCCAGCTCTTTCTCCGCCACAGATACGCAGTATTTT. Translation: CASSFSATDTQYF.